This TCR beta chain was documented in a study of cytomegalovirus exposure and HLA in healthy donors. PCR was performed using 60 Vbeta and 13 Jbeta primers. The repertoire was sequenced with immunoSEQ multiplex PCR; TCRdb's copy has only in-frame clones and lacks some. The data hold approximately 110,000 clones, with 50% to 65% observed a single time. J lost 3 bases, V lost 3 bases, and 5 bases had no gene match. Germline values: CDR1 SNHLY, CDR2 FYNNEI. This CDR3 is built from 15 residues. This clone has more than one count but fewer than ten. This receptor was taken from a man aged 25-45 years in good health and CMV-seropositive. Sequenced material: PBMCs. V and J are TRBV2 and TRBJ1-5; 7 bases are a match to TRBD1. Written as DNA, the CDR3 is TGTGCCAGCAGTGACGGGGACAGCCTCAATCAGCCCCAGCATTTT. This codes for CASSDGDSLNQPQHF.